Listed below are T cell receptor beta chains from one sample, sequenced in a study of metastatic and nonmetastatic thyroid tumors. TCRdb redid the clone calls on the PCR reads using MiXCR. The repertoire has approximately 25,000 clones, around 17% of them found once; the top ten carry approximately 6.1%. The sample taken for sequencing was blood. The receptors stem from a male donor with papillary thyroid cancer or a benign thyroid nodule (not recorded which). Some clones in this sample may be carry-over from other donors' samples. Both conserved end residues are part of each CDR3. Each record gives: CDR3 length, D gene, V gene, clone size, J gene, CDR3 protein, CDR3 DNA. D genes are given only for firm matches. Part of the rows lack a size; the others show once, few, many or a class for expanded clones.

14,NA,TRBV10-1,medium-sized,TRBJ2-7,CASSDRTGTYEQYF,TGCGCCAGCAGTGATCGGACTGGAACCTACGAGCAGTACTTC
15,TRBD1,TRBV10-3,many,TRBJ2-7,CAISQGQLKTYEQYF,TGTGCCATCAGTCAGGGACAGTTAAAAACCTACGAGCAGTACTTC
15,TRBD2,TRBV2,many,TRBJ2-1,CASSDKLAGSNEQFF,TGTGCCAGCAGTGACAAACTAGCGGGGAGTAATGAGCAGTTCTTC
17,TRBD2,TRBV4-2,many,TRBJ2-2,CASSQDEKRGGTGELFF,TGTGCCAGCAGCCAAGACGAAAAGCGGGGGGGAACCGGGGAGCTGTTTTTT
13,NA,TRBV5-4,many,TRBJ1-2,CASSLGGIYGYTF,TGTGCCAGCAGCTTGGGCGGGATCTATGGCTACACCTTC
14,TRBD2,TRBV20-1,NA,TRBJ2-3,CSATSGNEADTQYF,TGCAGTGCTACCAGCGGGAATGAGGCAGATACGCAGTATTTT
13,NA,TRBV28,few,TRBJ1-1,CASSLYRGTEAFF,TGTGCCAGCAGTTTATATAGGGGAACTGAAGCTTTCTTT
18,NA,TRBV14,many,TRBJ1-4,CASSQVLWAEQPNEKLFF,TGTGCCAGCAGCCAAGTTCTCTGGGCGGAACAGCCTAATGAAAAACTGTTTTTT
15,NA,TRBV11-2,many,TRBJ2-1,CASSLVRATENEQFF,TGTGCCAGCAGCTTAGTAAGGGCGACAGAGAATGAGCAGTTCTTC
12,NA,TRBV27,medium-sized,TRBJ1-2,CASSSNRGGYTF,TGTGCCAGCAGTTCAAACCGGGGTGGCTACACCTTC
12,NA,TRBV7-9,NA,TRBJ2-1,CASSLVVNEQFF,TGTGCCAGCAGCTTAGTAGTCAATGAGCAGTTCTTC
14,TRBD2,TRBV11-3,medium-sized,TRBJ2-7,CASSLELGGYEQYF,TGTGCCAGCAGCTTAGAGCTGGGGGGGTACGAGCAGTACTTC
16,NA,TRBV6-1,many,TRBJ2-3,CASGQGVAGETDTQYF,TGTGCCAGCGGACAGGGGGTAGCGGGAGAAACAGATACGCAGTATTTT
17,NA,TRBV18,many,TRBJ1-4,CASSPPRGEATNEKLFF,TGTGCCAGCTCACCACCCAGGGGCGAGGCAACTAATGAAAAACTGTTTTTT
11,NA,TRBV20-1,many,TRBJ2-7,CSAQGSYEQYF,TGCAGTGCCCAGGGCTCCTACGAGCAGTACTTC
13,NA,TRBV7-2,once,TRBJ2-2,CASSSTKSGELFF,TGTGCCAGCAGCAGTACTAAGTCCGGGGAGCTGTTTTTT
14,NA,TRBV28,medium-sized,TRBJ1-1,CASRGPRGDTEAFF,TGTGCCAGCAGGGGACCAAGGGGGGACACTGAAGCTTTCTTT
19,NA,TRBV20-1,NA,TRBJ1-1,CSARPTRDGKSLVNTEAFF,TGCAGTGCTAGACCGACGAGGGACGGTAAGTCCCTGGTGAACACTGAAGCTTTCTTT
12,NA,TRBV28,NA,TRBJ1-2,CDSSYGGDGHTF,TGTGACAGCAGTTACGGGGGAGATGGCCACACCTTC
16,TRBD1,TRBV6-5,NA,TRBJ2-3,CASSYSAGTGKDTQYF,TGTGCCAGCAGTTACTCGGCCGGGACAGGGAAAGATACGCAGTATTTT
16,TRBD1,TRBV6-2/TRBV6-3,many,TRBJ2-1,CASSPPRQGSYNEQFF,TGTGCCAGCAGCCCCCCTCGACAGGGATCCTACAATGAGCAGTTCTTC
14,NA,TRBV9,once,TRBJ2-5,CASSVGAGGETQYF,TGTGCCAGCAGCGTAGGGGCAGGGGGGGAGACCCAGTACTTC
17,NA,TRBV27,few,TRBJ2-3,CASSPLSGEPSTDTQYF,TGTGCCAGCAGTCCCCTCTCGGGGGAACCTAGCACAGATACGCAGTATTTT
15,TRBD2,TRBV9,NA,TRBJ2-7,CASSVDGGTNYEQYF,TGTGCCAGCAGCGTAGATGGAGGGACTAACTACGAGCAGTACTTC
14,NA,TRBV6-1,few,TRBJ1-4,CASSRSWSNEKLFF,TGTGCCAGCAGTCGGTCCTGGTCTAATGAAAAACTGTTTTTT
15,TRBD1,TRBV20-1,medium-sized,TRBJ2-1,CSAREGQGLGSEQFF,TGCAGTGCTAGAGAGGGACAGGGATTGGGAAGTGAGCAGTTCTTC
14,NA,TRBV7-6,many,TRBJ2-1,CASSLPPGGGEQFF,TGTGCCAGCAGCTTACCCCCCGGTGGGGGTGAGCAGTTCTTC
15,NA,TRBV10-3,NA,TRBJ1-1,CAISMKGGQNTEAFF,TGTGCCATCAGCATGAAGGGGGGCCAGAACACTGAAGCTTTCTTT
15,TRBD2,TRBV27,few,TRBJ2-2,CASRLAGADTGELFF,TGTGCCAGCAGGTTAGCGGGAGCAGACACCGGGGAGCTGTTTTTT
16,TRBD1,TRBV5-1,medium-sized,TRBJ1-6,CASSWTRGTGASPLHF,TGCGCCAGCAGCTGGACCCGGGGGACAGGGGCTTCACCCCTCCACTTT
12,NA,TRBV2,medium-sized,TRBJ2-7,CASSPYGYEQYF,TGTGCCAGCAGCCCATACGGGTACGAGCAGTACTTC
15,TRBD1,TRBV6-1,medium-sized,TRBJ2-7,CASNIGQAFSYEQYF,TGTGCCAGCAACATAGGACAGGCTTTTTCCTACGAGCAGTACTTC
15,NA,TRBV15,NA,TRBJ2-1,CATSRDGSLNDEQFF,TGTGCCACAAGCAGAGATGGCAGCTTAAACGATGAGCAGTTCTTC
15,NA,TRBV15,few,TRBJ2-5,CATSREGDSAETQYF,TGTGCCACCAGCAGAGAAGGTGACAGTGCAGAGACCCAGTACTTC
16,NA,TRBV9,many,TRBJ2-1,CASSVKQTLGDNEQFF,TGTGCCAGCAGCGTAAAACAAACTTTGGGGGACAATGAGCAGTTCTTC
17,TRBD1,TRBV11-1,many,TRBJ1-2,CASSVGQATFGNYGYTF,TGTGCCAGCAGCGTGGGACAGGCAACCTTTGGAAACTATGGCTACACCTTC
13,NA,TRBV4-1,medium-sized,TRBJ2-1,CASSQTPLAEQFF,TGCGCCAGCAGCCAAACTCCCTTAGCTGAGCAGTTCTTC
16,NA,TRBV20-1,NA,TRBJ2-7,CSARDFGDTERGEQYF,TGCAGTGCTAGAGATTTCGGGGACACCGAGCGGGGCGAGCAGTACTTC
11,NA,TRBV24-1,few,TRBJ2-1,CASSPDNEQFF,TGTGCCAGCAGTCCAGACAATGAGCAGTTCTTC
14,NA,TRBV12-3/TRBV12-4,many,TRBJ1-1,CASSPGGGSTEAFF,TGTGCCAGCAGCCCGGGGGGGGGGAGCACTGAAGCTTTCTTT